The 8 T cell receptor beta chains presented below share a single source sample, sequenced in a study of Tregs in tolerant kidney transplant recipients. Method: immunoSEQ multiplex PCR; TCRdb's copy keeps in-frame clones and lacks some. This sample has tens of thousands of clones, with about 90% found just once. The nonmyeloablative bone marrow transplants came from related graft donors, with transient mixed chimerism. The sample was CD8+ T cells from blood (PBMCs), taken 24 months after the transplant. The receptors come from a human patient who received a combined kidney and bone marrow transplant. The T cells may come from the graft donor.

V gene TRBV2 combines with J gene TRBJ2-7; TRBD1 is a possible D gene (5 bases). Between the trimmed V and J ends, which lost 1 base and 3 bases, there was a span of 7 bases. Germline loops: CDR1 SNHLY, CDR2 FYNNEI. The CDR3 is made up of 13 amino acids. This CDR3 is CASSEGGNYEQYF. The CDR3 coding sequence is TGTGCCAGCAGTGAAGGGGGCAACTACGAGCAGTACTTC.

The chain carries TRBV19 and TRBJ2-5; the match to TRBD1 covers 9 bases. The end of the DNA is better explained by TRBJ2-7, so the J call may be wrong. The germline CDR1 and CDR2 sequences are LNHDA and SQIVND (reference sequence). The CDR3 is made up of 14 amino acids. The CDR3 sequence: CASSTGTGSYEQYF. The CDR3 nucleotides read TGTGCCAGTAGTACCGGGACAGGGTCCTACGAGCAGTACTTC.

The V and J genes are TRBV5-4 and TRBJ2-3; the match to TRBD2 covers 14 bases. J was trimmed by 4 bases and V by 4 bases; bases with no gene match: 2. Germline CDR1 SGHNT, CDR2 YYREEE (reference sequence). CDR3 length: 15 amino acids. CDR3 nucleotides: TGTGCCAGCAGCGGGACTAGCGGGGGATCAGATACGCAGTATTTT. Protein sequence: CASSGTSGGSDTQYF.

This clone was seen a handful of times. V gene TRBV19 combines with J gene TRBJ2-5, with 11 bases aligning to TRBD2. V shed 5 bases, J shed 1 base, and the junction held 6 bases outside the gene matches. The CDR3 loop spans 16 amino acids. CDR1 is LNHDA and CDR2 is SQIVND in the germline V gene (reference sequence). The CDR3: CASSRVSGGGQETQYF. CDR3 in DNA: TGTGCCAGTAGTCGCGTTAGCGGGGGGGGCCAAGAGACCCAGTACTTC.

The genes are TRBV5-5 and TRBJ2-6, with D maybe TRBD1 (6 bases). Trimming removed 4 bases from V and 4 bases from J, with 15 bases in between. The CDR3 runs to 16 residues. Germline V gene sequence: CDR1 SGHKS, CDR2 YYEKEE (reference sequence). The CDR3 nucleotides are TGTGCCAGCAGCCTCGACAGGATAAGCGGGGCCAACGTCCTGACTTTC. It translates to CASSLDRISGANVLTF.

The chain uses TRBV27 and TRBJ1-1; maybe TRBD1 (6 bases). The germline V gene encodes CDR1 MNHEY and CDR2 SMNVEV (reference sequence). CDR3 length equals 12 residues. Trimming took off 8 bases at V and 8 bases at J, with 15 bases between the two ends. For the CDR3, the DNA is TGTGCCAGCCGAACCGGGACAAGAGAAGCTTTCTTT. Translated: CASRTGTREAFF.

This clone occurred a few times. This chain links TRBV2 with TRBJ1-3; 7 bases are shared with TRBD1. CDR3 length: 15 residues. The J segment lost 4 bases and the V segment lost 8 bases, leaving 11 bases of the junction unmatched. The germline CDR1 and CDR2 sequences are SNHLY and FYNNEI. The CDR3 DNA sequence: TGTGCCAGCTCCATTGAAGGGACAGCAGGAAACACCATATATTTT. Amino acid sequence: CASSIEGTAGNTIYF.

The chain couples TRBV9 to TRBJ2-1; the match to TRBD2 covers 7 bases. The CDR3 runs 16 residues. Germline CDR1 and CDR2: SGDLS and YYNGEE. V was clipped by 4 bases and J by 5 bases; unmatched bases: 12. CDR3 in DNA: TGTGCCAGCAGCCATGGGCCGGGGAGGGCGGACAATGAGCAGTTCTTC. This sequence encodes CASSHGPGRADNEQFF.